This paragraph covers one TCR beta chain sequence. Its target is unknown. This sample stems from a study of T cell responses to AZD1222 COVID-19 vaccine. On the study more broadly: Researchers grouped second doses given at about 4 or about 12 weeks into one pool. Study results and limitations: Vaccine-associated CD4 TCRs ranged over spike, dominating at 160-218 and 743-854.

Germline values: CDR1 LGHDT, CDR2 YNNKEL (reference sequence). This CDR3 has 12 amino acids. V dropped 1 base and J dropped 7 bases, with 5 bases sitting between them. Produced via immunoSEQ multiplex PCR; TCRdb's table is partial and in-frame only. The sample includes more than 85,000 clones, approximately 90% of them seen just once. J is TRBJ2-1 and V is TRBV3-1 (or the pseudogene TRBV3-2); D ambiguous. The TCR was taken from an adult in good health. The material was peripheral blood, obtained on day 0 of AZD1222 vaccination. Written as DNA, the CDR3 is TGTGCCAGCAGCCAAGTGTGGAATGAGCAGTTCTTC. Protein sequence: CASSQVWNEQFF.